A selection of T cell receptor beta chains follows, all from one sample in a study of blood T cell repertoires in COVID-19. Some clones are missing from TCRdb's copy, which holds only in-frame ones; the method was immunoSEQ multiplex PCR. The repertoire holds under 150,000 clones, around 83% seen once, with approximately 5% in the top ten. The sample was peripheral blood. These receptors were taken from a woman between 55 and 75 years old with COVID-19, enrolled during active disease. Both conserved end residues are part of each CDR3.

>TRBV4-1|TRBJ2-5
CASSQERHRETQYF
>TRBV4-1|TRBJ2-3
CASSQVPLATDTQYF
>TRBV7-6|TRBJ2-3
CASSSLAGVLTDTQYF
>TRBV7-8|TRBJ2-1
CASSLETGGPYSGQFF
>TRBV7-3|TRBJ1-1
CASSSDPQGSAFF
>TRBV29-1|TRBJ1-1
CSASARVNTEAFF
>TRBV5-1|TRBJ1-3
CASSSTGTGFTRNTIYF
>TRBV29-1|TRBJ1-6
CSVEVGQLNSPLHF
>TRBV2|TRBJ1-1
CASSENTGGTSPAFF
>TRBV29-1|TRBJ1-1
CSAAKMNTEAFF
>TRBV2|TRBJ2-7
CASRTSGSYEQYF
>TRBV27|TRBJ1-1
CASSPKVGDKFTEAFF
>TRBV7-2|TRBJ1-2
CASSLVWAGGDYGYTF
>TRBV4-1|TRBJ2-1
CASSQGPVNEQFF
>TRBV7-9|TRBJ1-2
CASRAGLGGYTF
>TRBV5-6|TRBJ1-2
CASLNSDNLYGYTF
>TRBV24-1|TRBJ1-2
CATSGSPGQGRTNYGYTF
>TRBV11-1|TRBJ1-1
CASSLGQGNTEAFF
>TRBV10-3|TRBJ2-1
CATNQGIAYNEQFF
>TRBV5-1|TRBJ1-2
CASSLTGGGGYTF
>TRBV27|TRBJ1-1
CASSVGGARGEAFF
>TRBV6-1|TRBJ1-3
CASSEAGQGAGNTIYF
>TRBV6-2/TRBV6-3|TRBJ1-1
CASSYGTAEAFF
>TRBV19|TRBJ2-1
CASTVDRGRNEQFF
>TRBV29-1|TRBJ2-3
CSVGVSGGKSTDTQYF
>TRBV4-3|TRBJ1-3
CASSVGQGAKGNTIYF
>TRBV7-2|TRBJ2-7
CASSLGASSYEQYF
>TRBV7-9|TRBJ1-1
CASSLWPYEAFF
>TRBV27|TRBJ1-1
CASSLSGTEAFF
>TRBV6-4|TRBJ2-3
CASSRDFPTDTQYF
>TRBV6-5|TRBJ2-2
CASIPGVDGPGELFF
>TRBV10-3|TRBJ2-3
CAISEGSGGAEDTQYF
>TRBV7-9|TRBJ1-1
CASTPGLNTEAFF